The 9 T cell receptor beta chains below come from one sample, sequenced in a study of read filtering for tumor transcriptome and immune sequencing. From 350 to 500 ng of RNA, a library with molecular barcoded alpha/delta and beta/gamma adaptors was made. TCRdb re-called the reads with MiXCR, one entry per CDR3 protein. The sample records under 150,000 distinct CDR3 sequences, 13% being singletons. Sequencing used a population of CD138-negative cells sorted from bone marrow. The receptors stem from a donor at least 40 years old with multiple myeloma.

This clonotype was seen ten or more times. The chain combines TRBV19 with TRBJ2-1, with D tentatively TRBD1 (5 bases). The CDR3 loop spans 15 amino acids. The V and J ends lost 3 bases and 13 bases respectively, with 22 bases between them. The germline V gene encodes CDR1 LNHDA and CDR2 SQIVND (reference sequence). CDR3 region: CASSMLRQGRAEQFF. The CDR3 DNA reads TGTGCCAGTAGTATGCTCCGGCAGGGAAGGGCCGAACAGTTCTTC.

On this clonotype itself: A far more abundant clone sits one base away, making this likely a read error. This chain links TRBV6-2 or TRBV6-3 with TRBJ2-5, with a tentative D call TRBD1 (5 bases). CDR3 length: 14 amino acids. V lost 7 bases and J lost 4, with 16 bases in between. The V gene's germline CDR1 is MNHEY and CDR2 SVGEGT. The CDR3 DNA is TGTGCCAGCATCCAGCAGGGCGTCGGAGAGACCCAGTACTTC. It codes for CASIQQGVGETQYF.

This clonotype was observed many times. V is TRBV21-1 and J is TRBJ1-4; the table calls TRBD1, which could not be checked here. TRBV21-1 represents a pseudogene. The CDR3 runs to 13 residues. The DNA of the CDR3 is TGTGCCAGCAGCAGGGGGCTAGGTGAAAAACTGTTTTTT. Translating it yields CASSRGLGEKLFF.

This clonotype occurred many times. The J gene is TRBJ2-7, the V gene TRBV6-2 or TRBV6-3; D uncertain. The V gene lost 7 bases and the J gene lost 0 bases, with 10 bases spanning the gap. The CDR3 sequence is 13 residues long. Looked up from germline, CDR1 is MNHEY and CDR2 is SVGEGT. CDR3 nucleotide sequence: TGTGCCAGCACGGACCCCGGCTCCTACGAGCAGTACTTC. It specifies CASTDPGSYEQYF.

Many counts were recorded for this clonotype. The V gene is TRBV6-1, the J gene TRBJ2-2, with no clear D. CDR3 length equals 13 residues. Per the germline V gene, CDR1 is MNHNS and CDR2 is SASEGT. The ends were cut back, 1 base at V and 6 bases at J, with 6 bases in the middle. The CDR3 is CASSEVGSGELFF. The CDR3 DNA reads as TGTGCCAGCAGTGAAGTTGGGTCCGGGGAGCTGTTTTTT.

The rearrangement uses TRBV20-1 and TRBJ1-3; D might be TRBD1 (5 bases). Germline-derived CDR1 and CDR2 are DFQATT and SNEGSKA (reference sequence). Trimming left V 1 base short and J 1 base short, with 11 bases between. This CDR3 has 15 amino acids. The CDR3 DNA reads TGCAGTGCTAGAGTGGGGGGAAGGTCTGGAAACACCATATATTTT. As protein: CSARVGGRSGNTIYF.

There are many counts of this clonotype. The genes are TRBV7-8 and TRBJ2-3, with 8 bases matching TRBD2. V gave up 5 bases and J gave up 5 bases; unmatched junction bases: 18. This CDR3 has 18 residues. Germline V gene data show CDR1 as SGHVS and CDR2 as FQNEAQ. The CDR3 here is CASSPRPGAGVQGDTQYF. In DNA, the CDR3 is TGTGCCAGCAGCCCTAGGCCGGGAGCGGGAGTTCAGGGAGATACGCAGTATTTT.

The genes are TRBV7-2 and TRBJ2-4; D is perhaps TRBD1 (5 bases). There are 14 residues in the CDR3. The germline V and J ends were trimmed by 0 bases and 8 bases, with 11 bases remaining between them. Germline loops: CDR1 SGHTA, CDR2 FQGNSA. CDR3 DNA sequence: TGTGCCAGCAGCTTAGCGGGGCTCGAGGACATTCAGTACTTC. Translated: CASSLAGLEDIQYF.

Comments on this clonotype: Being one base from a much bigger clone, this may be a read error. V and J are TRBV12-3 or TRBV12-4 and TRBJ2-4, with 7 nucleotides matching TRBD1. Trimming cost V 6 bases and J 5 bases; bases outside gene matches: 13. The CDR3 sequence is 16 residues long. The CDR3 protein is CASSHGTEGNENIQYF. The CDR3 bases are TGTGCCAGCAGCCATGGGACAGAGGGAAACGAAAACATTCAGTACTTC.